Given below is one TCR beta chain in context. This CDR3 is also generated by other DNA sequences in the sample. The data were taken from a study of control samples from healthy donors and cancer patients. TCRdb keeps only in-frame clones here, not all; method: immunoSEQ multiplex PCR. The profile shows about 120,000 clones, roughly nine tenths of them singletons. The V gene's germline CDR1 is SGHDT and CDR2 YYEEEE. This CDR3 is 12 amino acids long. V was clipped by 2 bases and J by 4 bases, with 6 bases between them. This chain connects TRBV5-6 to TRBJ1-2, with D perhaps matching TRBD1 (5 bases). Sequenced input: PBMCs. This clonotype was obtained from a woman between 50 and 59 years old with colorectal cancer. CDR3 nucleotide sequence: TGTGCCAGCAGCTTAAGGGGCTATGGCTACACCTTC. The encoded protein is CASSLRGYGYTF.